The 27 T cell receptor beta chains below all came from one sample that was sequenced in a study of cytomegalovirus exposure and HLA in healthy donors. This table comes from immunoSEQ multiplex PCR, and its TCRdb copy is limited to in-frame clones, with some not included. The sample yields 280,000 or so clones, 88% seen once. The specimen sequenced was PBMCs. The receptors come from a woman aged 18-29 years in good health and CMV-seronegative.

This clone has just one count. The rearrangement joins TRBV30 to TRBJ1-6; D unresolved. CDR1 and CDR2 from the germline V gene are GTSNPN and SVGIG (reference sequence). CDR3 length: 17 amino acids. V lost 2 bases to trimming and J lost 2 bases, with 16 bases between them. The CDR3 loop is CAWSRPEDFPYNSPLHF. The DNA of the CDR3 is TGTGCCTGGAGTAGGCCCGAGGATTTCCCCTATAATTCACCCCTCCACTTT.

The chain uses TRBV30 and TRBJ2-1; 10 bases are shared with TRBD2. The CDR3 consists of 11 residues. From germline, CDR1 is GTSNPN and CDR2 SVGIG (reference sequence). As DNA, the CDR3 is TGTGGGGCTAGCGGGAGTAATGAGCAGTTCTTC. This codes for CGASGSNEQFF.

This sequence joins TRBV18 and TRBJ2-7, with a tentative D call TRBD2 (5 bases). V was shortened by 2 bases and J by 6 bases, with 14 bases between the two germline ends. The germline gives CDR1 KGHSH, CDR2 LQKENI. This CDR3 is 14 amino acids long. The CDR3 protein is CASSPFPPGGEQYF. As DNA, the CDR3 is TGTGCCAGCTCACCATTCCCGCCCGGAGGCGAGCAGTACTTC.

V is TRBV6-6 and J is TRBJ1-4; no reliable D call. CDR1 is MNHNY and CDR2 is SVGAGI in the germline V gene (reference sequence). CDR3 size: 12 residues. V shed 0 bases and J shed 8 bases, with 4 bases lying between them. Here the CDR3 DNA reads TGTGCCAGCAGTTACTCCGAGGAAAAACTGTTTTTT. Translating gives CASSYSEEKLFF.

The count of this clone is one. The V gene is TRBV7-9, the J gene TRBJ2-7; 9 bases agree with TRBD2. The J segment lost 2 bases and the V segment lost 3 bases, leaving 5 bases of the junction unmatched. The length of the CDR3 is 15 residues. Germline assignment: CDR1 SEHNR and CDR2 FQNEAQ (reference sequence). The CDR3 reads CASSFTGLATYEQYF. The CDR3 nucleotides read TGTGCCAGCAGCTTCACGGGACTAGCCACCTACGAGCAGTACTTC.

The genes are TRBV7-9 and TRBJ2-1; D is unclear. The CDR3 has 15 residues. Germline CDR1 SEHNR, CDR2 FQNEAQ (reference sequence). Trimming stripped 5 bases from V and 4 bases from J, with 15 bases between. The CDR3 spells CASSPQKQHYNEQFF. The CDR3, as DNA: TGTGCCAGCAGCCCTCAGAAACAGCATTACAATGAGCAGTTCTTC.

The chain has TRBV9 and TRBJ1-2; TRBD1 aligns across 9 bases. The CDR3 runs to 15 residues. CDR1 is SGDLS and CDR2 is YYNGEE in the germline V gene. J lost 5 bases, V lost 4 bases, and 9 bases had no gene match. The CDR3 DNA reads as TGTGCCAGCAGCTATGGGACAGGGCCTATTTATGGCTACACCTTC. This gives the protein CASSYGTGPIYGYTF.

The chain's CDR3 is CASRLLAGGGDTQYF. The CDR3 DNA reads as TGTGCCAGCCGCCTCCTAGCGGGGGGGGGAGATACGCAGTATTTT. V usage is TRBV6-4 and J usage is TRBJ2-3, with 12 bases fitting TRBD2. The CDR3 has 15 residues. Germline V gene sequence: CDR1 MRHNA, CDR2 SNTAGT. V lost 8 bases, J lost 5 bases, and 8 bases stayed unmatched.

The chain combines TRBV15 with TRBJ1-1; a weak D match, TRBD1 (5 bases). This CDR3 region has 15 residues. V lost 5 bases and J 0 bases, leaving 13 bases between the germline ends. Germline-derived CDR1 and CDR2 are LNHNV and YYDKDF (reference sequence). CDR3 DNA sequence: TGTGCCACCAGCGACCGGACACCTATGAACACTGAAGCTTTCTTT. Translated: CATSDRTPMNTEAFF.

The rearrangement uses TRBV9 and TRBJ1-3; D is uncertain. Trimming left V 4 bases short and J 4 bases short, with 9 bases between. This CDR3 has 13 amino acids. Germline V gene lookup returns CDR1 SGDLS and CDR2 YYNGEE. In DNA form, the CDR3 reads TGTGCCAGCAGCCCCAAGACAGGAAACACCATATATTTT. It is translated as CASSPKTGNTIYF. Based on the CDR3 plus reference TRBV9 and TRBJ1-3, the full variable domain is DSGVTQTPKHLITATGQRVTLRCSPRSGDLSVYWYQQSLDQGLQFLIQYYNGEERAKGNILERFSAQQFPDLHSELNLSSLELGDSALYFCASSPKTGNTIYFGEGSWLTVV.

This rearrangement joins TRBV19 to TRBJ1-2; D remains unclear. V was shortened by 6 bases and J by 3 bases, with 8 bases between the two germline ends. Germline V gene lookup returns CDR1 LNHDA and CDR2 SQIVND (reference sequence). There are 12 residues in the CDR3. The CDR3 DNA sequence: TGTGCCAGTAGGTCGGTGGACTATGGCTACACCTTC. Translation: CASRSVDYGYTF.

The V call is TRBV28, the J call TRBJ2-2; tentatively, D is TRBD2 (7 bases). The V end was cut by 7 bases, the J end by 2 bases, with 17 bases between. Germline CDR1 is MDHEN and CDR2 is SYDVKM. This CDR3 is 16 amino acids long. CDR3 amino acids: CASTRGGTLNTGELFF. The CDR3 nucleotides are TGTGCCAGCACCCGGGGAGGGACACTTAACACCGGGGAGCTGTTTTTT. The full variable domain, rest sourced from reference TRBV28 and TRBJ2-2, is DVKVTQSSRYLVKRTGEKVFLECVQDMDHENMFWYRQDPGLGLRLIYFSYDVKMKEKGDIPEGYSVSREKKERFSLILESASTNQTSMYLCASTRGGTLNTGELFFGEGSRLTVL.

This chain joins TRBV21-1 and TRBJ2-1; TRBD2, as called in the table, went unchecked against the DNA. TRBV21-1 is listed as a pseudogene. The CDR3 is 16 residues long. DNA for the CDR3: TGTGCCAGCAGCAGAACTAGCGGGATGGGATCGGGGGAGCAGTTCTTC. Encoded protein: CASSRTSGMGSGEQFF.

The CDR3 region has the DNA TGTGCCAGCAGTGACTCGGTTGAGGGGGCGCGGGATACGCAGTATTTT. Translating gives CASSDSVEGARDTQYF. The V call is TRBV6-4, the J call TRBJ2-3, with TRBD1 matching 7 bases. The CDR3 extends over 16 amino acids. V shed 0 bases and J 6 bases; nucleotides not matched to a gene: 9. Germline V gene sequence: CDR1 MRHNA, CDR2 SNTAGT.

This chain connects TRBV28 to TRBJ1-2; 8 bases fit TRBD1. Germline CDR1 reads MDHEN; CDR2 reads SYDVKM. The CDR3 has 12 residues. V lost 11 bases and J lost 7; bases outside the gene matches: 9. The CDR3 loop reads CAASGGEGGYTF. The CDR3 DNA reads as TGTGCCGCGTCAGGGGGCGAAGGTGGCTACACCTTC.

The rearrangement joins TRBV12-5 to TRBJ1-1; TRBD1 agrees at 7 bases. Germline V CDR1 and CDR2: LGHNT, FRNRAP. This CDR3 is built from 14 residues. After removal of 3 bases from V and 2 bases from J, the junction contained 3 bases not matched to a gene. CDR3 DNA: TGTGCTAGTGGTTTACACAGGGGTAACACTGAAGCTTTCTTT. Translating it yields CASGLHRGNTEAFF.

The gene calls are TRBV7-9 and TRBJ2-1, with 10 bases aligning to TRBD2. Per germline, CDR1 SEHNR and CDR2 FQNEAQ (reference sequence). The V and J ends lost 2 bases and 6 bases, in that order; junction bases with no gene match: 4. The CDR3 totals 15 residues. The CDR3 nucleotides are TGTGCCAGCAGCTTACCTAGCGGGAGTATCAATGAGCAGTTCTTC. Its translation is CASSLPSGSINEQFF.

The V call is TRBV5-1, the J call TRBJ1-1, with a tentative D call TRBD1 (5 bases). The CDR3 runs 11 residues. V shed 0 bases and J shed 11 bases, with 8 bases lying between them. Germline loops: CDR1 SGHRS, CDR2 YFSETQ. DNA for the CDR3: TGCGCCAGCAGCTTGGAGGGGTCTGCTTTCTTT. It encodes CASSLEGSAFF.

This clone came up a few times. The chain employs TRBV10-3 and TRBJ1-1; D remains unclear. Germline V lookup: CDR1 ENHRY, CDR2 SYGVKD. Trimming stripped 10 bases from V and 3 bases from J, with 9 bases between. The length of the CDR3 is 11 residues. The CDR3 spells CATREDTEAFF. CDR3 DNA sequence: TGTGCCACCCGGGAGGACACTGAAGCTTTCTTT.

The gene calls are TRBV5-6 and TRBJ2-3; 7 bases agree with TRBD1. Germline V gene lookup returns CDR1 SGHDT and CDR2 YYEEEE. V gave up 1 base and J gave up 0 bases; unmatched junction bases: 5. The CDR3 totals 16 residues. The CDR3 nucleotides read TGTGCCAGCAGCTTGTACAGGGGCCCGAGCACAGATACGCAGTATTTT. It codes for CASSLYRGPSTDTQYF.

This clone has just a few counts. The chain employs TRBV28 and TRBJ1-2, with D unclear. With 6 bases removed from V and 10 bases from J, the gap between germline ends came to 15 bases. The CDR3 extends over 12 amino acids. CDR1 and CDR2 (germline): MDHEN, SYDVKM. The CDR3 DNA is TGTGCCAGCAGACTGGCGGCGGGAGACTACACCTTC. Its protein is CASRLAAGDYTF.

The V and J genes are TRBV28 and TRBJ1-2, with 9 nucleotides matching TRBD1. V was clipped by 7 bases and J by 5 bases; unmatched bases: 14. The CDR3 has 16 residues. CDR1 and CDR2 (germline): MDHEN, SYDVKM. The CDR3 sequence is CASTPRAQGARYGYTF. The DNA of the CDR3 is TGTGCCAGCACCCCCCGGGCACAGGGGGCTAGGTATGGCTACACCTTC.

As DNA, the CDR3 is TGCGCCAGCAGCCGACGGACAGCGTATGATGAAAAACTGTTTTTT. Translation gives CASSRRTAYDEKLFF. The chain carries TRBV5-1 and TRBJ1-4; tentative D call: TRBD1 (6 bases). V was pared by 4 bases and J by 6 bases, with 16 bases between. This CDR3 spans 15 amino acids. The germline V gene has CDR1 SGHRS and CDR2 YFSETQ.

The chain recombines TRBV2 with TRBJ2-1; 7 bases line up with TRBD2. This CDR3 has 14 amino acids. V shed 8 bases, J shed 2 bases, and the junction held 6 bases outside the gene matches. CDR1 is SNHLY and CDR2 is FYNNEI in the germline V gene. CDR3 loop: CASPGLVTYNEQFF. The CDR3 nucleotides are TGTGCCAGCCCAGGACTAGTAACCTACAATGAGCAGTTCTTC.

The gene calls are TRBV5-1 and TRBJ2-7; possibly TRBD2 for D (6 bases). CDR1 is SGHRS, CDR2 YFSETQ, per germline. The CDR3 has 15 amino acids. V was clipped by 0 bases and J by 1 base, with 11 bases between them. CDR3 region: CASSLGGDPSYEQYF. In DNA form, the CDR3 reads TGCGCCAGCAGCTTGGGGGGGGATCCTTCCTACGAGCAGTACTTC.

This clone has just one count. The chain joins TRBV28 to TRBJ2-7; tentative D call: TRBD2 (5 bases). Germline V CDR1 and CDR2: MDHEN, SYDVKM. The CDR3 extends over 15 amino acids. V was shortened by 7 bases and J by 4 bases, with 20 bases between the two germline ends. CDR3: CASTPGGLGRYEQYF. The CDR3 bases are TGTGCCAGCACCCCTGGCGGACTCGGTCGATACGAGCAGTACTTC.

The chain uses TRBV7-3 and TRBJ2-5; perhaps TRBD2 as D (5 bases). V lost 1 base to trimming and J lost 5 bases, with 14 bases between them. The germline gives CDR1 SGHTA, CDR2 FQGTGA. CDR3 length: 15 residues. CDR3 DNA: TGTGCCAGCAGCTTAATTGCCTTAACGGGGGAGACCCAGTACTTC. Translated: CASSLIALTGETQYF.